This TCR beta chain was identified during a study of blood T cells in healthy people across ages (dated by TCRdb to between 2014 and 2016). Background for the entire study: In model experiments, template switching captured roughly one uniquely barcoded TCR beta cDNA molecule for every two T cells. Using the same blood draw, the study looked at two additional independent replicas of 1 million unique cDNA reads for two donors, one aged 18 to 30 and the other aged 80 or older. Using deep sequencing normalized with unique cDNA molecular identifiers, the study measured how TCR beta repertoire diversity changes with age. The donors were divided into four age groups: young (average around 16 years), middle-aged (about 40), aged (62) and long-lived (nearly 85). To avoid experimental bias, donors of different ages were spread randomly across the sequencing lanes. Paper-wide results and their limitations: Observed TCR beta diversity per million T cells fell roughly linearly with age, and a significant reduction was already apparent by age around 40. Because the CMV infection status of the donors was unknown, age-related changes in expanded clonotypes may potentially have been confounded. Estimates of total diversity from one million sequenced T cells were regarded as lower bounds and underestimates. Conclusive comparison of naive and antigen-experienced compartments was prevented by the profiling of bulk unsorted PBMCs. The long-lived group showed more naive CD4+ T cells, fewer expanded clones and increased TCR diversity than the aged group, suggesting age selection. The percentage of naive T cells measured by flow cytometry correlated strongly with observed TCR beta diversity.

CDR3 length: 12 amino acids, cysteine to phenylalanine. Only the CDR3 part of the read is kept: 36 bases, read in frame from the first base. The germline V gene (reference sequence) provides CDR1 SEHNR and CDR2 FQNEAQ. V loses 8 bases of germline sequence and J loses 2 bases, and the interval between the two ends is 9 bases. The sample holds a few counts of this clonotype. Its antigen specificity is not known. Qualities for individual bases were not recorded, and no much larger clone is one base off. Receptor amplification or capture employed 5' RACE. The listed sequencing device is Illumina HiSeq 2500. The second PCR ran for about 6 to 12 cycles and used a J-beta primer mix along with a sample-barcoded 5' primer. Each TCR beta cDNA molecule received a unique molecular identifier from a template-switch 5' adaptor carrying 12 random nucleotides. Each sample yielded at least 2.5 million CDR3-containing paired-end reads. All of the RNA was converted into first-strand cDNA using the Mint cDNA synthesis kit, with a TRBC-specific oligonucleotide serving as the primer. After uracil-DNA glycosylase treatment, a first 18-cycle PCR used universal primers M1SS and BC2_uni_R on all cDNA. The study's own analysis went as follows. For normalization, 1 million high-quality reads, each with a distinct molecular identifier, were randomly selected from each sample. Reads with shared molecular identifiers were discarded instead of being binned into consensus sequences. MiTCR, run with a Q25 quality threshold and the strictest error-elimination algorithm, handled CDR3 identification, clonotype clustering and error correction. Lower-bound total TCR beta diversity was estimated with a nonparametric unseen species model using Euler transformation. The public reads were reanalyzed by TCRdb: fastp trimming at Q25, MiXCR alignment, in-frame beta chains only. Rows are combined by CDR3 protein, so each entry shows the most common genes and DNA. The V and J calls here are based on TCRdb, not the publication. The sample data list roughly 1.5 million distinct CDR3 sequences, and about 42% of these were observed just once. The top ten clones comprise approximately 4% of the sample.

Systemically healthy Caucasian individuals from Russia, 35 to 50 in total and aged about 6 to 90 years, were included as donors. About 10 milliliters of peripheral blood were drawn from each donor into EDTA-treated Vacutainer tubes. Ficoll-Paque density-gradient centrifugation was used to isolate PBMCs, with at least 7 million obtained per sample. Trizol reagent was used to extract total RNA from the PBMCs, yielding at least 6 micrograms per sample. For every donor, an aliquot of PBMCs went through flow cytometry to measure the percentages of naive CD45RAhigh/CD27high T cells. Recombination connected TRBV7-9 to TRBJ1-2, with no reliable assignment of the D segment. Sequenced: blood. This receptor was taken from a woman in her late teens or twenties in good health. CDR3 region: CASERFNYGYTF. The DNA sequence is TGTGCCAGCGAGAGATTCAACTATGGCTACACCTTC.